These 27 T cell receptor beta chains share one sample of origin, sequenced in a study of shared clonotypes between healthy human individuals. Clones were sequenced by immunoSEQ multiplex PCR, and TCRdb holds only the in-frame ones, with some missing. This sample yields some 1,900,000 clones, of which about 95% are seen a single time; 0.9% to 1.5% belongs to the top ten. The naive CD8 population came from CD45RO-negative cells selected for CCR7, without terminally differentiated effector memory CD45RA+ cells. What was sequenced was naive CD8+ T cells sorted from blood. These receptors all come from a man between 18 and 29 years old in good health.

Note on this clone: This sample includes further DNA sequences coding for the same CDR3. This chain joins TRBV27 and TRBJ1-5; no clear D gene. Trimming took 3 bases from V and 6 from J, leaving 12 bases between them. The CDR3 spans 14 residues. CDR1 is MNHEY, CDR2 SMNVEV, per germline (reference sequence). In DNA form, the CDR3 reads TGTGCCAGCAGTTTTTTAGGGTCGGGTCAGCCCCAGCATTTT. Translation gives CASSFLGSGQPQHF.

The chain recombines TRBV29-1 with TRBJ1-1; D is unresolved. The germline V and J ends were trimmed by 7 bases and 3 bases, with 21 bases remaining between them. The germline CDR1 and CDR2 sequences are SQVTM and ANQGSEA. The CDR3 is 15 residues long. The CDR3 DNA reads as TGCAGCGGGGAAGATGTGGAGGGCTGGGACACTGAAGCTTTCTTT. It translates to CSGEDVEGWDTEAFF. Full variable domain (missing parts from reference TRBV29-1 and TRBJ1-1): SAVISQKPSRDICQRGTSLTIQCQVDSQVTMMFWYRQQPGQSLTLIATANQGSEATYESGFVIDKFPISRPNLTFSTLTVSNMSPEDSSIYLCSGEDVEGWDTEAFFGQGTRLTVV.

This clone was seen once. In DNA, the CDR3 is TGTGCCAGCAGTGGTATAGCGGGAGGGGCACAAGAGACCCAGTACTTC. Its translation: CASSGIAGGAQETQYF. The chain employs TRBV2 and TRBJ2-5, with 11 bases lining up with TRBD2. The V and J ends lost 4 bases and 2 bases, in that order; junction bases with no gene match: 6. CDR3 length equals 16 residues. Per the germline V gene, CDR1 is SNHLY and CDR2 is FYNNEI.

V gene TRBV6-5 combines with J gene TRBJ2-3, with TRBD2 matching 9 bases. The germline V gene has CDR1 MNHEY and CDR2 SVGAGI. The CDR3 length is 16 residues. V shed 0 bases, J shed 5 bases, and the junction held 6 bases outside the gene matches. DNA for the CDR3: TGTGCCAGCAGTTACTCTCCTAGCGGGATGGGAGATACGCAGTATTTT. Translating gives CASSYSPSGMGDTQYF.

The chain recombines TRBV6-1 with TRBJ1-4, with D unresolved. CDR1 is MNHNS and CDR2 is SASEGT in the germline V gene. V shed 1 base and J shed 2 bases, with 11 bases lying between them. This CDR3 is 16 amino acids long. CDR3 residues: CASSEEWANTNEKLFF. DNA of the CDR3: TGTGCCAGCAGTGAAGAGTGGGCAAACACTAATGAAAAACTGTTTTTT.

This chain links TRBV30 with TRBJ2-3, with 8 bases lining up with TRBD1. Germline V gene data show CDR1 as GTSNPN and CDR2 as SVGIG (reference sequence). V shed 3 bases and J 0 bases; nucleotides not matched to a gene: 2. This CDR3 comprises 14 residues. The CDR3 DNA reads as TGTGCCTGGAGGACAGGGGTGAGCACAGATACGCAGTATTTT. It encodes CAWRTGVSTDTQYF.

The chain links TRBV4-3 to TRBJ2-1; 11 nucleotides align to TRBD2. Per the germline V gene, CDR1 is LGHNA and CDR2 is YSLEER. V shed 0 bases and J 5 bases; nucleotides not matched to a gene: 9. The CDR3 has 18 residues. As DNA, the CDR3 is TGCGCCAGCAGCCAAGACCCAAAACTAGCGGGAGTAAACAATGAGCAGTTCTTC. Amino acids: CASSQDPKLAGVNNEQFF.

A word on this clone: In the same sample, other DNA sequences code for this CDR3. The V gene is TRBV7-6, the J gene TRBJ2-7, with 10 positions matching TRBD1. CDR3 length: 14 amino acids. Unmatched junction bases numbered 4, after V lost 4 bases and J lost 4 bases. Germline CDR1 is SGHVS and CDR2 is FNYEAQ. This CDR3 is CASSSRDRGYEQYF. The DNA of the CDR3 is TGTGCCAGCAGCTCCCGGGACAGGGGTTACGAGCAGTACTTC.

CDR3 sequence (DNA): TGTGCCAGCAGCTGGGGGAAGGCCTATGGCTACACCTTC. It translates to CASSWGKAYGYTF. This chain links TRBV5-8 with TRBJ1-2, with D possibly TRBD1 on 5 matching bases. The V gene lost 3 bases and the J gene lost 4 bases, with 10 bases spanning the gap. The CDR3 has 13 amino acids. Germline loops: CDR1 SGHTS, CDR2 YDEGEE. Full variable domain (remainder filled in from reference TRBV5-8 and TRBJ1-2): EAGVTQSPTHLIKTRGQQATLRCSPISGHTSVYWYQQALGLGLQFLLWYDEGEERNRGNFPPRFSGRQFPNYSSELNVNALELEDSALYLCASSWGKAYGYTFGSGTRLTVV.

The chain is built from TRBV4-1 and TRBJ2-3; 7 bases fit TRBD1. The CDR3 covers 15 residues. CDR1 is MGHRA and CDR2 is YSYEKL in the germline V gene. V lost 6 bases and J lost 6; bases outside the gene matches: 12. CDR3 in DNA: TGCGCCAGCAGTCAGGACCCGACAGGGTTCGATACGCAGTATTTT. This translates into CASSQDPTGFDTQYF.

This chain uses TRBV19 with TRBJ2-7; perhaps TRBD1 as D (5 bases). Germline V gene sequence: CDR1 LNHDA, CDR2 SQIVND (reference sequence). This CDR3 comprises 12 residues. Trimming shortened V by 5 bases and J by 2 bases, and 7 bases separated the two germline ends. CDR3 region: CASSQGTYEQYF. The DNA of the CDR3 is TGTGCCAGTAGTCAGGGAACCTACGAGCAGTACTTC.

Concerning this clone: The same CDR3 is also encoded by other DNA sequences in this sample. The J gene is TRBJ2-5, the V gene TRBV5-4; the match to TRBD1 covers 8 bases. The CDR3 is 14 residues long. J gave up 3 bases and V 2 bases, and 3 bases lay outside the gene matches. CDR1 is SGHNT and CDR2 is YYREEE in the germline V gene (reference sequence). CDR3 loop: CASSFTGGEETQYF. Here the CDR3 DNA reads TGTGCCAGCAGCTTTACAGGGGGTGAAGAGACCCAGTACTTC.

In regard to this clone: The sample contains more than one DNA sequence encoding this CDR3. The rearrangement uses TRBV6-5 and TRBJ2-1; D uncertain. V was cut by 0 bases and J by 5 bases, with 5 bases left in between. Germline CDR1 MNHEY, CDR2 SVGAGI. The CDR3 covers 13 residues. CDR3 loop: CASSYSEDNEQFF. The DNA for the CDR3 is TGTGCCAGCAGTTACTCCGAAGACAATGAGCAGTTCTTC.

CDR3 in amino acids: CSPPYGYTF. The CDR3 DNA reads TGCAGTCCGCCCTATGGCTACACCTTC. The chain recombines TRBV20-1 with TRBJ1-2; unclear D gene. There are 9 residues in the CDR3. The V and J ends lost 8 bases and 4 bases respectively, with 5 bases between them. Looked up from germline, CDR1 is DFQATT and CDR2 is SNEGSKA (reference sequence).

V usage is TRBV4-3 and J usage is TRBJ2-7; D unclear. CDR1 is LGHNA, CDR2 YSLEER, per germline. V was trimmed by 1 base and J by 3 bases, leaving 7 bases between them. The CDR3 is made up of 13 amino acids. CDR3 loop: CASSQALGYEQYF. The CDR3 nucleotides read TGCGCCAGCAGCCAAGCTTTAGGCTACGAGCAGTACTTC.

This rearrangement joins TRBV27 to TRBJ2-1; TRBD1 is a possible D gene (6 bases). The V end lost 2 bases, the J end lost 4 bases, and 9 bases lay between the germline ends. CDR3 length equals 14 residues. Germline assignment: CDR1 MNHEY and CDR2 SMNVEV (reference sequence). DNA for the CDR3: TGTGCCAGCAGTTTAAGGGGGAAGTACAATGAGCAGTTCTTC. It codes for CASSLRGKYNEQFF.

The chain links TRBV5-4 to TRBJ1-2; maybe TRBD1 (5 bases). The V end lost 3 bases, the J end lost 4 bases, and 13 bases lay between the germline ends. The CDR3 length is 14 residues. CDR1 and CDR2 from the germline V gene are SGHNT and YYREEE (reference sequence). The CDR3 here is CASSSWGGAYGYTF. The CDR3 nucleotides are TGTGCCAGCAGCTCCTGGGGAGGGGCCTATGGCTACACCTTC.

Comments on this clone: The same CDR3 is also encoded by other DNA sequences in this sample. This chain connects TRBV11-2 to TRBJ2-7; unclear D gene. Per the germline V gene, CDR1 is SGHAT and CDR2 is FQNNGV. This CDR3 has 13 residues. V lost 1 base, J lost 3 bases, and 7 bases lay in between. CDR3 amino acids: CASSLVVGYEQYF. As DNA, the CDR3 is TGTGCCAGCAGCTTAGTAGTTGGCTACGAGCAGTACTTC.

The J gene is TRBJ1-3, the V gene TRBV7-9; a weak D match, TRBD1 (6 bases). CDR1 is SEHNR, CDR2 FQNEAQ, per germline (reference sequence). This CDR3 comprises 16 residues. V was shortened by 5 bases and J by 0 bases, with 14 bases between the two germline ends. The CDR3 is CASSPRDTISGNTIYF. As DNA, the CDR3 is TGTGCCAGCAGCCCGCGGGACACCATCTCTGGAAACACCATATATTTT.

With respect to this clone: The sample carries other DNA sequences with the same CDR3. J is TRBJ2-7 and V is TRBV5-6; D remains unclear. The CDR3 extends over 12 amino acids. V was cut by 3 bases and J by 2 bases, with 6 bases left in between. Germline CDR1 is SGHDT and CDR2 is YYEEEE. The CDR3 region is CASSSLTYEQYF. The DNA of the CDR3 is TGTGCCAGCAGCTCGCTCACCTACGAGCAGTACTTC.

The chain combines TRBV6-5 with TRBJ2-7; D gene ambiguous. CDR3 length: 14 amino acids. Germline V gene data show CDR1 as MNHEY and CDR2 as SVGAGI. Trimming removed 6 bases at V and 0 bases at J, with 12 bases between. Written as DNA, the CDR3 is TGTGCCAGCAGCTCAGACTCGAGCTCCTACGAGCAGTACTTC. It translates to CASSSDSSSYEQYF.

This rearrangement joins TRBV27 to TRBJ1-1, with 9 nucleotides matching TRBD1. This CDR3 has 15 amino acids. CDR1 and CDR2 from the germline V gene are MNHEY and SMNVEV (reference sequence). Trimming removed 3 bases from V and 3 bases from J; junction bases left unmatched: 5. CDR3 coding DNA: TGTGCCAGCAGTTTGGGGACAGGGACTTACACTGAAGCTTTCTTT. It is translated as CASSLGTGTYTEAFF.

The chain links TRBV4-3 to TRBJ1-2; D gene unclear. Germline CDR1 and CDR2: LGHNA and YSLEER. The CDR3 runs 15 residues. Trimming left V 0 bases short and J 3 bases short, with 11 bases between. CDR3 sequence reads: CASSQDKNSYYGYTF. Here the CDR3 DNA reads TGCGCCAGCAGCCAAGATAAAAACAGCTACTATGGCTACACCTTC.

This clone was picked up one time. The sample contains more than one DNA sequence encoding this CDR3. The chain uses TRBV30 and TRBJ1-6; D is unclear. The CDR3 spans 12 residues. Trimming stripped 0 bases from V and 6 bases from J, with 3 bases between. Per germline, CDR1 GTSNPN and CDR2 SVGIG (reference sequence). The CDR3 here is CAWSVPNSPLHF. The CDR3 nucleotides read TGTGCCTGGAGTGTACCTAATTCACCCCTCCACTTT.

The J gene is TRBJ1-2, the V gene TRBV6-5; no clear D. CDR1 is MNHEY and CDR2 is SVGAGI in the germline V gene. This CDR3 is 13 amino acids long. The V and J ends lost 6 bases and 4 bases respectively, with 12 bases between them. For the CDR3, the DNA is TGTGCCAGCAGCCCCGGAGGGAGCTATGGCTACACCTTC. Its protein product is CASSPGGSYGYTF.

The V call is TRBV7-2, the J call TRBJ1-5; 7 positions match TRBD1. In germline, CDR1 is SGHTA, CDR2 FQGNSA. The CDR3 loop spans 13 amino acids. After removal of 4 bases from V and 5 bases from J, the junction contained 2 bases not matched to a gene. CDR3 region: CASSSTGDQPQHF. The CDR3, as DNA: TGTGCCAGCAGCTCCACAGGGGATCAGCCCCAGCATTTT.

The V and J genes are TRBV7-9 and TRBJ2-7; either TRBD1 or TRBD2 may supply D (6 bases each). The CDR3 loop spans 16 amino acids. Trimming took 5 bases from V and 3 from J, leaving 20 bases between them. Germline CDR1 is SEHNR and CDR2 is FQNEAQ (reference sequence). The CDR3 nucleotides are TGTGCCAGCAGCCAAACGGGGGCCCAGGGACACTACGAGCAGTACTTC. Translation gives CASSQTGAQGHYEQYF.